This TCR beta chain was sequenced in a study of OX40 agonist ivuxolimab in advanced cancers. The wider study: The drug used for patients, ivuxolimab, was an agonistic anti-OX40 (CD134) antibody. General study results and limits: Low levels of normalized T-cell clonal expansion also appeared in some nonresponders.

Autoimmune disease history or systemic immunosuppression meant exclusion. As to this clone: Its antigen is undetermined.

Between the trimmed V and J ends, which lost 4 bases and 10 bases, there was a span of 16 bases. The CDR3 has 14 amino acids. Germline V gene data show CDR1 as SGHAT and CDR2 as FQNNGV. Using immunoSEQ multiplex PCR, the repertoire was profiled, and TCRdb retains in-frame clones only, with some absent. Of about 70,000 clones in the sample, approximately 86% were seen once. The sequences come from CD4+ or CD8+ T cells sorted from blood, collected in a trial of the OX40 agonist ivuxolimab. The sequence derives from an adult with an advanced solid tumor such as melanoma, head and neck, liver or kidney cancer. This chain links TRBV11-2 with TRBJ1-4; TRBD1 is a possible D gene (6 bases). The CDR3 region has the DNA TGTGCCAGCAGCTCGGACAGACCTTACGGAAAACTGTTTTTT. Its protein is CASSSDRPYGKLFF.